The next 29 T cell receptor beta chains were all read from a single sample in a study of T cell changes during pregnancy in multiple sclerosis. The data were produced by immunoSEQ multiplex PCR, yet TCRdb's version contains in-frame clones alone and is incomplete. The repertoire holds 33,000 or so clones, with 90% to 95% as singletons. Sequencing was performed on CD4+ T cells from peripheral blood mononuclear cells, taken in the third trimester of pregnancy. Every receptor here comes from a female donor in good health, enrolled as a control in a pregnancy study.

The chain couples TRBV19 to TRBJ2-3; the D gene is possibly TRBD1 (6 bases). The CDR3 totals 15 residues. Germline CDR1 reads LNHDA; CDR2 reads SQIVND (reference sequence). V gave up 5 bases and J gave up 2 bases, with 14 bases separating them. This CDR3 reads CASSPRDRLTDTQYF. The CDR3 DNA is TGTGCCAGTAGTCCCCGAGACAGGCTCACAGATACGCAGTATTTT.

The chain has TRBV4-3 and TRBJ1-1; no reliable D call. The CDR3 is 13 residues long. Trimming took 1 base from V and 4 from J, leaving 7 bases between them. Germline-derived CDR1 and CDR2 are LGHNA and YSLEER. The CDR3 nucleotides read TGCGCCAGCAGCCAAGGATTAGCCACTGAAGCTTTCTTT. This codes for CASSQGLATEAFF.

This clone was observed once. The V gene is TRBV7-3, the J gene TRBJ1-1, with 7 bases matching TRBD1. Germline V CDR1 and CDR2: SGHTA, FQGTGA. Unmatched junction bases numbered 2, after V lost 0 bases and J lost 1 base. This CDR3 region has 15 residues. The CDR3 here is CASSLTGTANTEAFF. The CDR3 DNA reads TGTGCCAGCAGCTTAACGGGGACAGCGAACACTGAAGCTTTCTTT.

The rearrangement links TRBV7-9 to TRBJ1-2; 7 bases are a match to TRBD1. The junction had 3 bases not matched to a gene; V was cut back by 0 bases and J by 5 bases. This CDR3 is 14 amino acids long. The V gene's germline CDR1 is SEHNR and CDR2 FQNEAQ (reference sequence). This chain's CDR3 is CASSLAGTDYGYTF. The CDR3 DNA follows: TGTGCCAGCAGCTTAGCTGGGACAGATTATGGCTACACCTTC. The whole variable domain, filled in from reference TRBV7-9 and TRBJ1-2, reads DTGVSQNPRHKITKRGQNVTFRCDPISEHNRLYWYRQTLGQGPEFLTYFQNEAQLEKSRLLSDRFSAERPKGSFSTLEIQRTEQGDSAMYLCASSLAGTDYGYTFGSGTRLTVV.

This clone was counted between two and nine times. The CDR3 spells CASSQGTGRSVEQFF. The CDR3 DNA reads as TGCGCCAGCAGCCAAGGGACAGGGCGATCAGTTGAGCAGTTCTTC. The rearrangement uses TRBV4-1 and TRBJ2-1; 8 nucleotides agree with TRBD1. Per germline, CDR1 MGHRA and CDR2 YSYEKL. The CDR3 runs to 15 residues. V was clipped by 1 base and J by 9 bases; unmatched bases: 8.

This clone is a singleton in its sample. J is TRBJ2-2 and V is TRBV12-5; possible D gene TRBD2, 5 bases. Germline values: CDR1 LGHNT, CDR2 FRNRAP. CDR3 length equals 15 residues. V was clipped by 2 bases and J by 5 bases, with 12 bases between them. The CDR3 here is CASGLFRTRTGELFF. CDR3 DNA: TGTGCTAGTGGTTTGTTCCGGACTCGGACCGGGGAGCTGTTTTTT. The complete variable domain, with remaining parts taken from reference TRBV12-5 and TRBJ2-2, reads DARVTQTPRHKVTEMGQEVTMRCQPILGHNTVFWYRQTMMQGLELLAYFRNRAPLDDSGMPKDRFSAEMPDATLATLKIQPSEPRDSAVYFCASGLFRTRTGELFFGEGSRLTVL.

The CDR3 loop reads CAWSVGGSGNTIYF. The CDR3 DNA is TGTGCCTGGAGTGTAGGGGGATCGGGAAACACCATATATTTT. The rearrangement links TRBV30 to TRBJ1-3; a weak D match, TRBD1 (6 bases). The CDR3 contains 14 residues. The V gene's germline CDR1 is GTSNPN and CDR2 SVGIG (reference sequence). Trimming cost V 0 bases and J 4 bases, with 10 bases left between them.

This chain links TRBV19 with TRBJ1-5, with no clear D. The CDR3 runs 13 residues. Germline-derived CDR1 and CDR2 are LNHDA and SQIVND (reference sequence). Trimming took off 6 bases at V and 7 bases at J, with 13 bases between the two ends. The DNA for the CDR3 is TGTGCCAGTAGCTCGGGGTTTTACCAGCCCCAGCATTTT. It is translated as CASSSGFYQPQHF.

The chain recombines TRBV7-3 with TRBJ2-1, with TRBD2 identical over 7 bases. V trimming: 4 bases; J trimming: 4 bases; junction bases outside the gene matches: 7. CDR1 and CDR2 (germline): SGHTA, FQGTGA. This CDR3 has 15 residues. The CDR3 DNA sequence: TGTGCCAGCAGCTCCCAGGCGGGGGAGTACAATGAGCAGTTCTTC. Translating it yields CASSSQAGEYNEQFF.

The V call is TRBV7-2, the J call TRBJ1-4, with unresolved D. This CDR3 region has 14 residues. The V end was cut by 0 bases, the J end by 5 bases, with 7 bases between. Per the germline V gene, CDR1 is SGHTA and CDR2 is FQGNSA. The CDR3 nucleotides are TGTGCCAGCAGCTTAGCGATGGGCAATGAAAAACTGTTTTTT. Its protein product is CASSLAMGNEKLFF.

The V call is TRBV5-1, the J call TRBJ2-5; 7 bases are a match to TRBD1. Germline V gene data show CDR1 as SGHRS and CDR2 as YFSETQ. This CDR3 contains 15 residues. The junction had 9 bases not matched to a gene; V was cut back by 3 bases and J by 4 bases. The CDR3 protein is CASSSTGVRGETQYF. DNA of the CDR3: TGCGCCAGCAGCTCCACAGGGGTGCGAGGAGAGACCCAGTACTTC.

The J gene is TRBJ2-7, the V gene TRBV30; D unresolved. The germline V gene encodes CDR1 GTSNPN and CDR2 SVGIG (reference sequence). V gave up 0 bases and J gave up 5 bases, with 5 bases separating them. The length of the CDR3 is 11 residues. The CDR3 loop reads CAWSVRNEQYF. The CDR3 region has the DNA TGTGCCTGGAGTGTCAGAAACGAGCAGTACTTC.

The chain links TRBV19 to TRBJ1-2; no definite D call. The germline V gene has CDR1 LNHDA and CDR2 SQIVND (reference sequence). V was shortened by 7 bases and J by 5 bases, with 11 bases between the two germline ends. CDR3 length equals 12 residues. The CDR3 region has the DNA TGTGCCAGTACCGCGGGCGGATATGGCTACACCTTC. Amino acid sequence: CASTAGGYGYTF.

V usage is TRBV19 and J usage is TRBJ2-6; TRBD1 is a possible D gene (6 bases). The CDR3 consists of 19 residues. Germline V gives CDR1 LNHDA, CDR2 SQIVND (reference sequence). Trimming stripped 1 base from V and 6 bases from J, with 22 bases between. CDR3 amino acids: CASSIATFRGTLEANVLTF. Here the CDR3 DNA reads TGTGCCAGTAGTATAGCTACGTTCAGGGGAACCCTTGAGGCCAACGTCCTGACTTTC.

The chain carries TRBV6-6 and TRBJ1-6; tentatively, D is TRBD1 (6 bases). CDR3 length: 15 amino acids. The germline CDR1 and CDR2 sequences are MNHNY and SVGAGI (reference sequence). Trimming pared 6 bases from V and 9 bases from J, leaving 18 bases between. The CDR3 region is CASSQGPPGGSPLHF. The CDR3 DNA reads TGTGCCAGCAGCCAGGGGCCACCCGGTGGTTCACCCCTCCACTTT.

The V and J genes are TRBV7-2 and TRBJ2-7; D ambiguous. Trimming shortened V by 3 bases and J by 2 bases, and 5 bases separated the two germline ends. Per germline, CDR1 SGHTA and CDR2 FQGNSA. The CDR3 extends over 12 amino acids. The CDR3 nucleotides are TGTGCCAGCAGCTTCAGGACCTACGAGCAGTACTTC. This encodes CASSFRTYEQYF. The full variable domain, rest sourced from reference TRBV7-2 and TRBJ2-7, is GAGVSQSPSNKVTEKGKDVELRCDPISGHTALYWYRQSLGQGLEFLIYFQGNSAPDKSGLPSDRFSAERTGGSVSTLTIQRTQQEDSAVYLCASSFRTYEQYFGPGTRLTVT.

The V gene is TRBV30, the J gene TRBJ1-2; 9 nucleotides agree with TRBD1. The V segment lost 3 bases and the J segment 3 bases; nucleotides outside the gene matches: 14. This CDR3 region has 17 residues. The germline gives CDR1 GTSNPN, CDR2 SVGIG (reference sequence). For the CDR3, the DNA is TGTGCCTGGAGCTGGGTAGTCCGGACAGGGGTAGACTATGGCTACACCTTC. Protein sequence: CAWSWVVRTGVDYGYTF.

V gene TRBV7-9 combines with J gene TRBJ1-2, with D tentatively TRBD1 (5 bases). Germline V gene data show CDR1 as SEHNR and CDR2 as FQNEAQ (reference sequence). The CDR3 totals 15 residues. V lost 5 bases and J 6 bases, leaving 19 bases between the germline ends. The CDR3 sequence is CASSNLGVNGNGYTF. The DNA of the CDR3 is TGTGCCAGCAGCAACTTAGGGGTTAATGGGAATGGCTACACCTTC.

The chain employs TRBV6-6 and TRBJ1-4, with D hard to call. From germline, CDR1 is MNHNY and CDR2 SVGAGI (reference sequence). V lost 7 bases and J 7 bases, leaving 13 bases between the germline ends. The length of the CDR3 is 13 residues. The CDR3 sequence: CASTPRGGEKLFF. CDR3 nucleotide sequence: TGTGCCAGCACCCCCCGGGGAGGTGAAAAACTGTTTTTT.

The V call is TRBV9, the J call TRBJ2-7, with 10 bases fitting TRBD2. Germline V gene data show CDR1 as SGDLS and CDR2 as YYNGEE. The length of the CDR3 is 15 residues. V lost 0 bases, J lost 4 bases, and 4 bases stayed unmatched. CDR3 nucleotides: TGTGCCAGCAGCGTAGTGGCTAGCGGGGGTTACGAGCAGTACTTC. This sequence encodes CASSVVASGGYEQYF.

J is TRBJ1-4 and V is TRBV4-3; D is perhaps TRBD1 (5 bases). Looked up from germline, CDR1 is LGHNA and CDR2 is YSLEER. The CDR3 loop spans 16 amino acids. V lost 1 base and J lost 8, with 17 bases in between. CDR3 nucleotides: TGCGCCAGCAGCCAAGCGTCGGCAGGGCCGCAGGAAAAACTGTTTTTT. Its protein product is CASSQASAGPQEKLFF.

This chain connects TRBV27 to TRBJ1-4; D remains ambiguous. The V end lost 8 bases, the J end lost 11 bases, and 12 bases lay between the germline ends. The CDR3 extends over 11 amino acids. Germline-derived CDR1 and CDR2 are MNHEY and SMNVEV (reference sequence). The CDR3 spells CASGEGGKLFF. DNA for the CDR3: TGTGCCAGCGGGGAGGGTGGGAAACTGTTTTTT. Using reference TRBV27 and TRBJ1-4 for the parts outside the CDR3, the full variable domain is EAQVTQNPRYLITVTGKKLTVTCSQNMNHEYMSWYRQDPGLGLRQIYYSMNVEVTDKGDVPEGYKVSRKEKRNFPLILESPSPNQTSLYFCASGEGGKLFFGSGTQLSVL.

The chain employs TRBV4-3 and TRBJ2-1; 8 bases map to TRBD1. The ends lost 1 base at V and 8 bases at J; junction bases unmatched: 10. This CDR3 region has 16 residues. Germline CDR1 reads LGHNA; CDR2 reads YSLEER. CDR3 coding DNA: TGCGCCAGCAGCCAAGGGTGGCAGGGGGCGGGGTATGAGCAGTTCTTC. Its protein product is CASSQGWQGAGYEQFF.

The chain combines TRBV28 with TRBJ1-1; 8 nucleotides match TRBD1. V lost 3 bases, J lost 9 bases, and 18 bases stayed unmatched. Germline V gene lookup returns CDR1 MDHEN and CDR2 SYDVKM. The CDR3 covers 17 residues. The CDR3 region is CASSFQLNPGQAGQAFF. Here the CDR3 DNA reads TGTGCCAGCAGTTTTCAACTCAATCCGGGACAGGCAGGCCAAGCTTTCTTT. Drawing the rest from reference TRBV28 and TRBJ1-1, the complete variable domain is DVKVTQSSRYLVKRTGEKVFLECVQDMDHENMFWYRQDPGLGLRLIYFSYDVKMKEKGDIPEGYSVSREKKERFSLILESASTNQTSMYLCASSFQLNPGQAGQAFFGQGTRLTVV.

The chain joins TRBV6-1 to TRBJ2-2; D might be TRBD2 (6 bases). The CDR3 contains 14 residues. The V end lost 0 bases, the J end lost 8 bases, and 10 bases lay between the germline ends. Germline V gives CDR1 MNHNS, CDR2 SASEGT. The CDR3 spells CASSEAMAGGELFF. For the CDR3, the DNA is TGTGCCAGCAGTGAAGCAATGGCGGGGGGGGAGCTGTTTTTT.

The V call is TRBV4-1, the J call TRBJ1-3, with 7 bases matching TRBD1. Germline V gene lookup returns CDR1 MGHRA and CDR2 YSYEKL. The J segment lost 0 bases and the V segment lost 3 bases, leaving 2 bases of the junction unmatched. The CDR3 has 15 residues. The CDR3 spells CASSQGQFSGNTIYF. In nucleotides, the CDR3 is TGCGCCAGCAGCCAGGGACAGTTCTCTGGAAACACCATATATTTT.

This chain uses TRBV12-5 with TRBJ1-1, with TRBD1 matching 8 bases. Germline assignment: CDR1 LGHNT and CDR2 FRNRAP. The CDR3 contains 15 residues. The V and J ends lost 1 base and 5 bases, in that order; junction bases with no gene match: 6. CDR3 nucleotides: TGTGCTAGTGGTTTGGGGACAGGGATGGGTACTGAAGCTTTCTTT. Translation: CASGLGTGMGTEAFF.

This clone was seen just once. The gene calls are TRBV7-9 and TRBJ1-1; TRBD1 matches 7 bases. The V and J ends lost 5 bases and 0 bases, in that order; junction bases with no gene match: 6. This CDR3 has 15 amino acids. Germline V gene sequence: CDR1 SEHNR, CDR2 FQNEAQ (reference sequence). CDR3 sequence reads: CASSQRQGMNTEAFF. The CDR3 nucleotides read TGTGCCAGCAGCCAAAGACAGGGAATGAACACTGAAGCTTTCTTT.

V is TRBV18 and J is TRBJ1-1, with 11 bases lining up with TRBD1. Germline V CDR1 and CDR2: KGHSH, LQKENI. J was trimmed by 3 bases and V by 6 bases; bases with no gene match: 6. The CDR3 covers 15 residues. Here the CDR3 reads CASSRGTGGDTEAFF. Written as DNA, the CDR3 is TGTGCCAGCTCCCGAGGGACAGGGGGAGACACTGAAGCTTTCTTT.